The 2 T cell receptor beta chains below were found in one sample sequenced in a study of OX40 agonist ivuxolimab in advanced cancers. The table came from immunoSEQ multiplex PCR; TCRdb's copy has only in-frame clones and leaves some out. This repertoire shows approximately 160,000 clones, 94% found once; its top ten account for approximately 0.3%. The sample in question was CD4+ or CD8+ T cells sorted from blood, obtained in a trial of the OX40 agonist ivuxolimab. These receptors all stem from an adult with an advanced solid tumor such as melanoma, head and neck, liver or kidney cancer.

The genes are TRBV6-1 and TRBJ2-2; perhaps TRBD2 as D (5 bases). From germline, CDR1 is MNHNS and CDR2 SASEGT. This CDR3 comprises 16 residues. Trimming left V 4 bases short and J 3 bases short, with 15 bases between. The CDR3 sequence: CASSGWSHGDTGELFF. CDR3 sequence (DNA): TGTGCCAGCAGTGGTTGGAGCCACGGGGACACCGGGGAGCTGTTTTTT.

This chain joins TRBV6-5 and TRBJ2-7; D possibly corresponds to TRBD2 (5 bases). This CDR3 has 13 amino acids. Deletions cut 2 bases from V and 2 bases from J, with 7 bases between. Germline CDR1 and CDR2: MNHEY and SVGAGI. CDR3: CASSYDGTYEQYF. The CDR3 DNA follows: TGTGCCAGCAGTTACGACGGGACCTACGAGCAGTACTTC.